This T cell receptor beta chain appears in the sequencing data of a study of blood T cell repertoires in COVID-19. Looking at the study overall: Samples representing acute and convalescent COVID-19 were sourced from the United States, Italy and Spain.

Germline loops: CDR1 MNHEY, CDR2 SVGAGI. The CDR3 is 14 amino acids. The trim removed 6 bases at V and 4 bases at J, leaving 7 bases unmatched. Per the original data handling: The authors estimated nucleated cell counts from reference gene primer amplification. Method: immunoSEQ multiplex PCR; TCRdb's copy keeps in-frame clones and lacks some. Clonal size and the V and J genes are those of that table, whereas D and trimming came from the DNA. The table lists around 150,000 clones, 85% to 95% of them singletons. The receptor was derived from a woman in her 50s with acute or convalescent COVID-19. Material for sequencing was peripheral blood. The chain uses TRBV6-5 and TRBJ1-1, with 8 bases lining up with TRBD1. CDR3 bases: TGTGCCAGCAGGACCCTCAGGGGGCCCACTGAAGCTTTCTTT. Translation: CASRTLRGPTEAFF.